This is a list of T cell receptor beta chains from one sample in a study of blood T cell repertoires in COVID-19. Using immunoSEQ multiplex PCR, the repertoire was profiled, and TCRdb retains in-frame clones only, with some absent. This sample has hundreds of thousands of clones, with approximately 88% found just once. Sequenced input: peripheral blood. These receptor sequences come from a man aged 60-69 years who had recovered from COVID-19. CDR3s include the opening cysteine and the closing phenylalanine or tryptophan.

V,J,CDR3
TRBV5-6,TRBJ2-7,CASSFEFGAGSTYEQYF
TRBV5-5,TRBJ2-5,CASSLAVGVETQYF
TRBV7-9,TRBJ2-1,CASPTGYNEQFF
TRBV28,TRBJ1-6,CASRSTGSSPLHF
TRBV15,TRBJ2-2,CATSKEAGGAGELFF
TRBV29-1,TRBJ1-1,CSVARDTEAFF
TRBV5-1,TRBJ2-1,CASSLGLADEQFF
TRBV28,TRBJ2-7,CASSTGTILYEQYF
TRBV7-9,TRBJ2-1,CASSFSGGPYNEQFF
TRBV7-2,TRBJ1-4,CASSQDRVNEKLFF
TRBV5-4,TRBJ1-4,CASSSGSARGEKLFF
TRBV20-1,TRBJ2-7,CSASIGGEQYF
TRBV14,TRBJ2-1,CASTTSGRNNEQFF
TRBV6-5,TRBJ1-2,CASSYSWTGVNYGYTF
TRBV11-2,TRBJ1-2,CASSLDGQGSYTF
TRBV29-1,TRBJ2-2,CSASHANTGELFF
TRBV19,TRBJ1-6,CASTDRGDNSPLHF
TRBV5-1,TRBJ2-3,CASAPWRFTDTQYF
TRBV13,TRBJ2-2,CASSVYGTGNTGELFF
TRBV5-1,TRBJ1-6,CASSPQTGSNNSPLHF
TRBV7-2,TRBJ1-5,CASSSRWGGGNQPQHF
TRBV11-1,TRBJ1-1,CASSLEGQTEAFF
TRBV7-3,TRBJ2-2,CASSPEAGVNTGELFF
TRBV7-9,TRBJ1-2,CASSIRQGYGYTF
TRBV12-3/TRBV12-4,TRBJ2-7,CASRRTKSYEQYF
TRBV7-2,TRBJ1-6,CASIPGLREANSPLHF
TRBV3-1/TRBV3-2,TRBJ2-7,CASSQGTGNYYEQYF
TRBV28,TRBJ2-5,CASSLSTRGKETQYF
TRBV6-1,TRBJ2-1,CASIESSGRSSYNEQFF
TRBV7-6,TRBJ2-7,CASSLKETSGEYEQYF
TRBV7-2,TRBJ2-3,CASSLAALDTQYF
TRBV5-6,TRBJ1-6,CASSLEGQPLNSPLHF
TRBV6-5,TRBJ2-3,CASSIRGGGTDTQYF
TRBV7-9,TRBJ2-3,CASSLSATSGEKDTQYF